The 31 T cell receptor beta chains listed next were all sequenced from one sample in a study of beta chain features in type 1 diabetes. Study-level points and caveats: Type 1 diabetes patients had TCRB CDR3s that were shorter (moderately but significantly so) in all four CD4+ subsets.

The whole isolated RNA underwent reverse transcription, so sequencing captured expressed TCRB transcripts. Data came from immunoSEQ multiplex PCR; TCRdb stores just in-frame clones and leaves some out. The table includes 50,000 to 70,000 clones, about 47% detected once. Their antigen targets remain unknown. The material sequenced was Tregs from blood. These receptors were collected from a woman aged 40-49 years with type 1 diabetes.

This chain joins TRBV19 and TRBJ2-1; D is unresolved. Trimming stripped 5 bases from V and 6 bases from J, with 11 bases between. The CDR3 runs 13 residues. Germline V gene sequence: CDR1 LNHDA, CDR2 SQIVND (reference sequence). The CDR3 reads CASSVSTGNEQFF. The CDR3 DNA reads TGTGCCAGTAGTGTCTCCACGGGCAATGAGCAGTTCTTC.

This clone showed up just a few times. This sequence joins TRBV7-2 and TRBJ1-2; D not certain. The germline gives CDR1 SGHTA, CDR2 FQGNSA. Trimming pared 3 bases from V and 4 bases from J, leaving 12 bases between. The CDR3 covers 14 residues. The chain's CDR3 is CASSLQDLSYGYTF. The CDR3 bases are TGTGCCAGCAGCTTGCAGGATCTATCCTATGGCTACACCTTC. Drawing the rest from reference TRBV7-2 and TRBJ1-2, the complete variable domain is GAGVSQSPSNKVTEKGKDVELRCDPISGHTALYWYRQSLGQGLEFLIYFQGNSAPDKSGLPSDRFSAERTGGSVSTLTIQRTQQEDSAVYLCASSLQDLSYGYTFGSGTRLTVV.

V and J are TRBV7-2 and TRBJ2-1, with 7 bases lining up with TRBD2. Germline values: CDR1 SGHTA, CDR2 FQGNSA. CDR3 length: 14 amino acids. V shed 5 bases and J 2 bases; nucleotides not matched to a gene: 3. The CDR3 DNA follows: TGTGCCAGCAGCGAGAGCGGGGCCTACAATGAGCAGTTCTTC. This sequence encodes CASSESGAYNEQFF.

The table lists this clone with a few counts. The chain employs TRBV5-1 and TRBJ1-1; D might be TRBD1 (5 bases). The V end was cut by 6 bases, the J end by 4 bases, with 25 bases between. The CDR3 loop spans 17 amino acids. Germline V gives CDR1 SGHRS, CDR2 YFSETQ. CDR3 sequence reads: CASNIGPRGAGSTEAFF. The CDR3 region has the DNA TGCGCCAGCAACATTGGCCCTAGAGGGGCGGGGAGCACTGAAGCTTTCTTT.

The genes are TRBV19 and TRBJ1-5; 9 bases are shared with TRBD1. Looked up from germline, CDR1 is LNHDA and CDR2 is SQIVND (reference sequence). The ends lost 10 bases at V and 6 bases at J; junction bases unmatched: 13. The CDR3 is 15 amino acids. CDR3 nucleotides: TGTGCCACTGCCACCGGGACAGGGAGCGGTCAGCCCCAGCATTTT. This gives the protein CATATGTGSGQPQHF.

CDR3 amino acids: CASSPPTGGEQYF. The CDR3 DNA sequence: TGTGCCAGCTCACCACCGACAGGAGGTGAGCAGTACTTC. V is TRBV18 and J is TRBJ2-7; weak D call: TRBD1 (6 bases). In germline, CDR1 is KGHSH, CDR2 LQKENI. Trimming removed 0 bases from V and 7 bases from J, with 10 bases in between. This CDR3 spans 13 amino acids.

Only a few counts were recorded for this clone. Different DNA sequences within this sample yield the same CDR3. This chain joins TRBV28 and TRBJ1-4, with 7 bases lining up with TRBD1. The CDR3 sequence is 12 residues long. Germline CDR1 is MDHEN and CDR2 is SYDVKM. The V segment lost 4 bases and the J segment 16 bases; nucleotides outside the gene matches: 9. The CDR3 is CASSSPGTAWFF. The CDR3 bases are TGTGCCAGCAGTTCCCCCGGGACAGCCTGGTTTTTT.

This clone was detected only a few times. V gene TRBV4-1 combines with J gene TRBJ1-2; the D is unclear. Trimming took 1 base from V and 1 from J, leaving 10 bases between them. The CDR3 is 15 amino acids. Germline assignment: CDR1 MGHRA and CDR2 YSYEKL. CDR3 residues: CASSQGHLFNYGYTF. In DNA form, the CDR3 reads TGCGCCAGCAGCCAAGGACATCTTTTTAACTATGGCTACACCTTC.

V gene TRBV4-3 combines with J gene TRBJ2-1, with TRBD2 identical over 7 bases. Germline-derived CDR1 and CDR2 are LGHNA and YSLEER. CDR3 length: 18 amino acids. V dropped 0 bases and J dropped 6; count of bases not matched to a gene: 14. CDR3 nucleotides: TGCGCCAGCAGCCAAGAGGCAGCCTTTGGGGGGAGGGTCAATGAGCAGTTCTTC. This codes for CASSQEAAFGGRVNEQFF.

A few counts support this clone. The chain couples TRBV7-2 to TRBJ2-7; perhaps TRBD2 as D (5 bases). CDR3 length equals 14 residues. V lost 5 bases to trimming and J lost 3 bases, with 14 bases between them. Germline CDR1 and CDR2: SGHTA and FQGNSA. The CDR3 nucleotides are TGTGCCAGCAGCCTTAGCGCAACCGGCTACGAGCAGTACTTC. Translation gives CASSLSATGYEQYF. The whole variable domain, filled in from reference TRBV7-2 and TRBJ2-7, reads GAGVSQSPSNKVTEKGKDVELRCDPISGHTALYWYRQSLGQGLEFLIYFQGNSAPDKSGLPSDRFSAERTGGSVSTLTIQRTQQEDSAVYLCASSLSATGYEQYFGPGTRLTVT.

Written as DNA, the CDR3 is TGTGCCAGTAGTCCGAGGGACAGGCAACTTTCTGGGGCCAACGTCCTGACTTTC. Amino acid sequence: CASSPRDRQLSGANVLTF. This chain uses TRBV19 with TRBJ2-6; 8 nucleotides line up with TRBD1. Germline V CDR1 and CDR2: LNHDA, SQIVND (reference sequence). V trimming: 5 bases; J trimming: 1 base; junction bases outside the gene matches: 10. The CDR3 has 18 amino acids.

J is TRBJ2-1 and V is TRBV28, with no clear D. This CDR3 is 12 amino acids long. Germline CDR1 MDHEN, CDR2 SYDVKM. Trimming pared 2 bases from V and 6 bases from J, leaving 5 bases between. In nucleotides, the CDR3 is TGTGCCAGCAGTTTACTCCTCAATGAGCAGTTCTTC. This sequence encodes CASSLLLNEQFF.

This chain links TRBV28 with TRBJ1-1; TRBD1 might be the D (5 bases). Trimming left V 11 bases short and J 7 bases short, with 26 bases between. This CDR3 is built from 15 residues. CDR1 is MDHEN, CDR2 SYDVKM, per germline. The CDR3 loop reads CAATPGPTSSIEAFF. The CDR3, as DNA: TGTGCCGCCACCCCAGGGCCTACCTCCTCTATTGAAGCTTTCTTT.

The CDR3 sequence: CASSQVGGGSNEQFF. The CDR3 bases are TGTGCCAGCAGCCAAGTGGGCGGGGGGTCCAATGAGCAGTTCTTC. This chain links TRBV4-2 with TRBJ2-1, with 8 bases fitting TRBD2. From germline, CDR1 is LGHNA and CDR2 YNFKEQ. There are 15 residues in the CDR3. V dropped 1 base and J dropped 6; count of bases not matched to a gene: 5.

The chain couples TRBV5-5 to TRBJ2-7; TRBD1 matches 9 bases. The germline CDR1 and CDR2 sequences are SGHKS and YYEKEE (reference sequence). Trimming removed 4 bases from V and 7 bases from J; junction bases left unmatched: 18. CDR3 size: 17 residues. The CDR3 coding sequence is TGTGCCAGCAGCCGGACAGGGGCGTTTTCTAAACGATATGAGCAGTACTTC. This gives the protein CASSRTGAFSKRYEQYF.

The chain carries TRBV13 and TRBJ2-3; D unclear. Trimming shortened V by 5 bases and J by 4 bases, and 10 bases separated the two germline ends. Per the germline V gene, CDR1 is PRHDT and CDR2 is FYEKMQ (reference sequence). The CDR3 covers 13 residues. CDR3 region: CASSPAGSDTQYF. DNA of the CDR3: TGTGCCAGCAGCCCGGCAGGTTCAGATACGCAGTATTTT.

The rearrangement uses TRBV7-9 and TRBJ2-3; 15 positions agree with TRBD2. The J segment lost 5 bases and the V segment lost 2 bases, leaving 5 bases of the junction unmatched. This CDR3 comprises 17 residues. The germline gives CDR1 SEHNR, CDR2 FQNEAQ (reference sequence). CDR3 nucleotides: TGTGCCAGCAGCTTAAGGACTAGCGGGAGGGCCGGAGATACGCAGTATTTT. Translation gives CASSLRTSGRAGDTQYF.

This clone was seen a handful of times. At one boundary the junction diverges from the germline segment, which might be a read error. CDR3 in amino acids: CSVGGDRVIF. DNA for the CDR3: TGCAGCGTTGGAGGAGACAGGGTGATCTTC. The rearrangement links TRBV29-1 to TRBJ2-1; 7 bases agree with TRBD1. The germline gives CDR1 SQVTM, CDR2 ANQGSEA. The CDR3 spans 10 residues.

This clone was seen only a few times. The chain combines TRBV5-6 with TRBJ1-1; D remains unclear. The CDR3 runs 13 residues. V was pared by 4 bases and J by 8 bases, with 15 bases between. CDR1 is SGHDT, CDR2 YYEEEE, per germline. For the CDR3, the DNA is TGTGCCAGCAGCACCTACAGAACTTACGAAGCTTTCTTT. This encodes CASSTYRTYEAFF.

The chain is built from TRBV7-9 and TRBJ1-1; 11 bases agree with TRBD1. The V segment lost 3 bases and the J segment 0 bases; nucleotides outside the gene matches: 3. The CDR3 spans 16 residues. Germline V gives CDR1 SEHNR, CDR2 FQNEAQ (reference sequence). The CDR3, as DNA: TGTGCCAGCAGCTTGGGGGACAGGGGGATGAACACTGAAGCTTTCTTT. It codes for CASSLGDRGMNTEAFF.

This clone was detected only a few times. This chain connects TRBV2 to TRBJ2-7, with D possibly being TRBD1 (6 bases). The CDR3 extends over 13 amino acids. From germline, CDR1 is SNHLY and CDR2 FYNNEI. Trimming took off 7 bases at V and 3 bases at J, with 13 bases between the two ends. The CDR3 spells CASTGDTLYEQYF. The CDR3 DNA follows: TGTGCCAGCACCGGGGACACCCTCTACGAGCAGTACTTC.

This clone was seen a handful of times. V gene TRBV7-2 combines with J gene TRBJ2-1; 14 bases are a match to TRBD2. J was trimmed by 7 bases and V by 5 bases; bases with no gene match: 7. This CDR3 has 16 amino acids. CDR1 and CDR2 from the germline V gene are SGHTA and FQGNSA. This CDR3 reads CASSVGGLAGGNEQFF. The DNA of the CDR3 is TGTGCCAGCAGCGTCGGCGGACTAGCGGGAGGAAATGAGCAGTTCTTC.

In this sample, this clone turned up a few times. The chain employs TRBV7-2 and TRBJ2-2; D call uncertain. Germline V gene sequence: CDR1 SGHTA, CDR2 FQGNSA. Trimming shortened V by 4 bases and J by 1 base, and 7 bases separated the two germline ends. CDR3 size: 14 residues. CDR3 sequence: CASSSYRNTGELFF. DNA of the CDR3: TGTGCCAGCAGCTCCTACAGGAACACCGGGGAGCTGTTTTTT.

This clone was picked up a small number of times. The chain carries TRBV28 and TRBJ1-4; D is ambiguous. Germline loops: CDR1 MDHEN, CDR2 SYDVKM. The CDR3 length is 15 residues. Deletions cut 6 bases from V and 5 bases from J, with 16 bases between. CDR3 sequence reads: CASSPAPGLNEKLFF. The DNA for the CDR3 is TGTGCCAGCAGCCCCGCTCCGGGTCTGAATGAAAAACTGTTTTTT.

This chain links TRBV4-3 with TRBJ2-5, with 7 bases aligning to TRBD2. Germline loops: CDR1 LGHNA, CDR2 YSLEER. CDR3 size: 13 residues. J gave up 5 bases and V 6 bases, and 6 bases lay outside the gene matches. The CDR3 loop reads CASSDPRGETQYF. As DNA, the CDR3 is TGCGCCAGCAGTGATCCGCGGGGGGAGACCCAGTACTTC.

The table lists this clone with a few counts. This sequence joins TRBV11-1 and TRBJ2-7; tentatively, D is TRBD1 (5 bases). V was trimmed by 5 bases and J by 7 bases, leaving 21 bases between them. The CDR3 spans 15 residues. CDR1 and CDR2 from the germline V gene are SGHAT and FQDESV (reference sequence). The CDR3 sequence is CASSPGPIAPWEQYF. The CDR3 DNA reads as TGTGCCAGCAGCCCAGGGCCTATAGCCCCCTGGGAGCAGTACTTC.

The chain couples TRBV2 to TRBJ1-4, with 9 nucleotides matching TRBD1. CDR3 length: 15 residues. Trimming took 6 bases from V and 7 from J; bases not matched to a gene: 9. The germline V gene encodes CDR1 SNHLY and CDR2 FYNNEI. Written as DNA, the CDR3 is TGTGCCAGCAGCTCGGACAGGGGAGCGGGTGAAAAACTGTTTTTT. Amino acids: CASSSDRGAGEKLFF.

This clone has a single count. The chain has TRBV7-3 and TRBJ2-1, with 7 bases matching TRBD1. Germline assignment: CDR1 SGHTA and CDR2 FQGTGA. There are 13 residues in the CDR3. Trimming at V came to 1 base and at J to 10 bases, leaving 4 bases not matched to a gene. The CDR3 region is CASSLIGGHEQFF. CDR3 DNA sequence: TGTGCCAGCAGCTTAATAGGGGGCCACGAGCAGTTCTTC.

The chain has TRBV10-3 and TRBJ2-3; 7 bases agree with TRBD1. There are 14 residues in the CDR3. The V gene's germline CDR1 is ENHRY and CDR2 SYGVKD. V was clipped by 2 bases and J by 2 bases; unmatched bases: 1. The CDR3 region has the DNA TGTGCCATCAGTGAGGGACAGGACACAGATACGCAGTATTTT. It specifies CAISEGQDTDTQYF.

This clone was counted between two and nine times. The chain's CDR3 is CASSPSGTSGAKDTQYF. The DNA for the CDR3 is TGTGCCAGCAGCCCAAGTGGGACTAGCGGGGCGAAAGATACGCAGTATTTT. The chain recombines TRBV7-9 with TRBJ2-3, with TRBD2 matching 13 bases. CDR1 and CDR2 from the germline V gene are SEHNR and FQNEAQ (reference sequence). V dropped 5 bases and J dropped 5; count of bases not matched to a gene: 10. The CDR3 covers 17 residues.

CDR3 protein: CASSPGVVSYGYTF. The DNA for the CDR3 is TGTGCCAGCAGCCCGGGGGTGGTGAGCTATGGCTACACCTTC. The rearrangement uses TRBV5-4 and TRBJ1-2; weak D call: TRBD1 (5 bases). Germline values: CDR1 SGHNT, CDR2 YYREEE (reference sequence). Trimming removed 4 bases at V and 4 bases at J, with 14 bases between. The CDR3 extends over 14 amino acids.